This T cell receptor beta chain was sequenced for a study of CD8 T cells in ankylosing spondylitis. General study findings and limits: The authors found the disease-linked clones to be CD8+ and relatively rare in peripheral blood.

Trimming took off 0 bases at V and 3 bases at J, with 9 bases between the two ends. Germline V gene sequence: CDR1 SGHKS, CDR2 YYEKEE (reference sequence). The CDR3 loop spans 14 amino acids. TCRdb fed the 5' RACE reads into MiXCR, producing one record per CDR3 protein. Among 200,000 to 250,000 distinct CDR3 sequences listed, 10% were seen once. About this clonotype: Its antigen is unidentified.

The J gene is TRBJ1-1, the V gene TRBV5-5, with D unclear. Source material: blood, either unsorted or a sorted T cell fraction (not recorded which). This TCR was recovered from a male donor with ankylosing spondylitis or in good health (not recorded which). The CDR3 DNA follows: TGTGCCAGCAGCTTGGGACGGACGGACACTGAAGCTTTCTTT. Protein sequence: CASSLGRTDTEAFF.